This T cell receptor beta chain was sequenced in a study of post-analysis software for immune sequencing data. Overall study findings and caveats: A significant reduction in normalized Chao1 diversity was observed in multiple sclerosis patients versus controls. Patients had higher frequencies than controls of roughly 5 TRBV segments, including TRBV5-6, TRBV5-1 and TRBV20-1.

Regarding this clonotype: The target antigen is unknown. A clone one base away is much larger, so this may be a read error.

TCR beta cDNA libraries had unique molecular identifiers. Via MiXCR, TCRdb re-called the PCR reads, giving one row per CDR3 protein. This sample has approximately 690,000 distinct CDR3 sequences, with more than 50% found just once. Trimming left V 5 bases short and J 0 bases short, with 7 bases between. Germline V CDR1 and CDR2: MNHNS, SASEGT. CDR3 length: 13 amino acids. The sequence was collected from a girl aged 2 to 10 with multiple sclerosis. The rearrangement joins TRBV6-1 to TRBJ1-1; D perhaps matches TRBD1 (6 bases). The specimen sequenced was blood. CDR3 residues: CASSHRVNTEAFF. The CDR3 DNA is TGTGCCAGCAGTCACAGGGTGAACACTGAAGCTTTCTTT.